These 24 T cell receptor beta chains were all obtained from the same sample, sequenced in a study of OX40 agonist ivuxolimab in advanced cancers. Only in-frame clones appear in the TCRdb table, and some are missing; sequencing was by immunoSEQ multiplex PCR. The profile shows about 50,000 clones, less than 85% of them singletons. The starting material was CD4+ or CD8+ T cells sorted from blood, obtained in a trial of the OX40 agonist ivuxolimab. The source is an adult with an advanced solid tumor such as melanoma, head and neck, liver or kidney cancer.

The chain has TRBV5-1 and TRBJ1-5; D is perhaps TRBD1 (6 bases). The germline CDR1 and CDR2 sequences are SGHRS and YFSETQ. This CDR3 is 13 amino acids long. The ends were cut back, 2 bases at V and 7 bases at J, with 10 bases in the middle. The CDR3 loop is CASSLQGGQPQHF. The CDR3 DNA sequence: TGCGCCAGCAGCTTACAGGGTGGCCAGCCCCAGCATTTT.

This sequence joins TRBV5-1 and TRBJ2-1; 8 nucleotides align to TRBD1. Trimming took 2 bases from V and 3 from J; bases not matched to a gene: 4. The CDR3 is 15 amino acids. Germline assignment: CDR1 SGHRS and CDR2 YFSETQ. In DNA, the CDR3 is TGCGCCAGCAGCTTAGGACAGGGAAGCTACAATGAGCAGTTCTTC. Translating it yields CASSLGQGSYNEQFF.

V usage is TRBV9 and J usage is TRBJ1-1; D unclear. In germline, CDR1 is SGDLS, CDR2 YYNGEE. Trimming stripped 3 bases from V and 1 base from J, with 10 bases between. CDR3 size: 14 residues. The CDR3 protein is CASSARAANTEAFF. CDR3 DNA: TGTGCCAGCAGCGCTCGGGCAGCGAACACTGAAGCTTTCTTT.

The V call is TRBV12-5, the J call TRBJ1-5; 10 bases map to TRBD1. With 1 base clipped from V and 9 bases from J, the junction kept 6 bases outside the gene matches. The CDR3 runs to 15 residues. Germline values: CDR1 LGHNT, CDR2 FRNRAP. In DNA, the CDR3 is TGTGCTAGTGGTTTGGAGGGGACAGGGGTATGGCCCCAGCATTTT. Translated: CASGLEGTGVWPQHF.

The DNA of the CDR3 is TGTGCCAGCAGCCCGACAGGGTCCACTGAAGCTTTCTTT. Its translation: CASSPTGSTEAFF. The V call is TRBV7-9, the J call TRBJ1-1; 7 bases match TRBD1. CDR1 SEHNR and CDR2 FQNEAQ come from the germline V gene (reference sequence). J gave up 4 bases and V 5 bases, and 4 bases lay outside the gene matches. The CDR3 is made up of 13 amino acids. Based on the CDR3 plus reference TRBV7-9 and TRBJ1-1, the full variable domain is DTGVSQNPRHKITKRGQNVTFRCDPISEHNRLYWYRQTLGQGPEFLTYFQNEAQLEKSRLLSDRFSAERPKGSFSTLEIQRTEQGDSAMYLCASSPTGSTEAFFGQGTRLTVV.

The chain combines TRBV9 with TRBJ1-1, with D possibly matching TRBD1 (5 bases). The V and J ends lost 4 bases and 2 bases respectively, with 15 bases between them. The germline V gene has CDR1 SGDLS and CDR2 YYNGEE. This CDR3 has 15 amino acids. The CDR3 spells CASSLKQGVNTEAFF. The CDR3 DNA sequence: TGTGCCAGCAGCTTAAAGCAGGGAGTTAACACTGAAGCTTTCTTT.

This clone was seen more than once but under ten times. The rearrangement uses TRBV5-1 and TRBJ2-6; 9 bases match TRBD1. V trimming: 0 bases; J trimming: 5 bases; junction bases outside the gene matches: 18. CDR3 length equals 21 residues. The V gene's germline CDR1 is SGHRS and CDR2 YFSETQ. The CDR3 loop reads CASSLAEIGTGKRLWANVLTF. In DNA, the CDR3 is TGCGCCAGCAGCTTGGCCGAGATTGGGACAGGGAAACGTCTCTGGGCCAACGTCCTGACTTTC.

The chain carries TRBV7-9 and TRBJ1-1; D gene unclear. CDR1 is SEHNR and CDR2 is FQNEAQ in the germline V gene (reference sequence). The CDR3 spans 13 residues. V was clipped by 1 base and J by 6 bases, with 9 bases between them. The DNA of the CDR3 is TGTGCCAGCAGCTTAGGGGGTGGGGCTGAAGCTTTCTTT. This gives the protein CASSLGGGAEAFF.

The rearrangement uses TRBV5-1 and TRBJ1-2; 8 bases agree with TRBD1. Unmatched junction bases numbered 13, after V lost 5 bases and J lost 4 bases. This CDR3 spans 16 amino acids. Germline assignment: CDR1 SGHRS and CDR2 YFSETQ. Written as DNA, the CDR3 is TGCGCCAGCAGTTCCCAACAGGGGGGAGACCTCTATGGCTACACCTTC. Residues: CASSSQQGGDLYGYTF.

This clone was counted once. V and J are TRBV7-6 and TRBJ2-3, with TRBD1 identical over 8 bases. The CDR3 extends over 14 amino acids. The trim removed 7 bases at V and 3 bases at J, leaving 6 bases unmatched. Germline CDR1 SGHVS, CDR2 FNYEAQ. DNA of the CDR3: TGTGCCAGCACCCTGAGGACAGGGACAGATACGCAGTATTTT. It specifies CASTLRTGTDTQYF. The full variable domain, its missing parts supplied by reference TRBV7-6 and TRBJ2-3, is GAGVSQSPRYKVTKRGQDVALRCDPISGHVSLYWYRQALGQGPEFLTYFNYEAQQDKSGLPNDRFSAERPEGSISTLTIQRTEQRDSAMYRCASTLRTGTDTQYFGPGTRLTVL.

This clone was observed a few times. The CDR3 DNA reads TGTGCCAGTAGGTCGCAGGGGGCCTACGAGCAGTACTTC. Amino acids: CASRSQGAYEQYF. The chain has TRBV19 and TRBJ2-7, with 7 bases fitting TRBD1. The CDR3 consists of 13 residues. Germline-derived CDR1 and CDR2 are LNHDA and SQIVND (reference sequence). Losses at the gene ends were 6 bases for V and 2 bases for J; bases not matched to a gene: 4.

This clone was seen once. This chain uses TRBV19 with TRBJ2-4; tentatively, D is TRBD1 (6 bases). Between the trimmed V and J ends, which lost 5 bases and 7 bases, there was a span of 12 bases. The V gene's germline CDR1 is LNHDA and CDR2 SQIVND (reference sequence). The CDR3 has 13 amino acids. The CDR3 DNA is TGTGCCAGTAGTGTTTCCCAGGGGAACATTCAGTACTTC. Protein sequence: CASSVSQGNIQYF.

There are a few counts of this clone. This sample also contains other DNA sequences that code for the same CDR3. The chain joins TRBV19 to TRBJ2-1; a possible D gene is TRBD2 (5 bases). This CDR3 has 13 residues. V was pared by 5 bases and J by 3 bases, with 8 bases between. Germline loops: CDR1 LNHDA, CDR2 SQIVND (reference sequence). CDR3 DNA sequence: TGTGCCAGTAGTCCCCGGGGCTACAATGAGCAGTTCTTC. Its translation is CASSPRGYNEQFF.

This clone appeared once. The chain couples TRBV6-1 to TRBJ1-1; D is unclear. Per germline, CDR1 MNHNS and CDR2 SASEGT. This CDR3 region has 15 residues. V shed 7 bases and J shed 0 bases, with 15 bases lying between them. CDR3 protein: CASNRNLPLNTEAFF. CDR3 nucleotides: TGTGCCAGCAACCGCAACCTACCCCTGAACACTGAAGCTTTCTTT.

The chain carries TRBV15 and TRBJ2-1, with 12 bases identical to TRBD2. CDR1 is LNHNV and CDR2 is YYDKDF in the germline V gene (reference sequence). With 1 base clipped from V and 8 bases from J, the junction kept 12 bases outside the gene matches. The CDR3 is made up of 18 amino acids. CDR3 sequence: CATSRGITSGRRGDEQFF. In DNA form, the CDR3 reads TGTGCCACCAGCAGAGGTATAACTAGCGGGAGGAGAGGGGATGAGCAGTTCTTC.

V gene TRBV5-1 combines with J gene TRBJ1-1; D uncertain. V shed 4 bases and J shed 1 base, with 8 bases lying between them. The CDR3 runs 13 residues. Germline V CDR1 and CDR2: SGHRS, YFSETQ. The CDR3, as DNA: TGCGCCAGCAGCACCCGACAGAACACTGAAGCTTTCTTT. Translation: CASSTRQNTEAFF.

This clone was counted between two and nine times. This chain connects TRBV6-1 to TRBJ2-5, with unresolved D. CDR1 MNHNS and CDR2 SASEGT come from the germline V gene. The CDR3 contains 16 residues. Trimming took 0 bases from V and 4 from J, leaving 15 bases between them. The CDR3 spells CASSEALPAPGETQYF. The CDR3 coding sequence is TGTGCCAGCAGTGAAGCGCTTCCGGCGCCCGGAGAGACCCAGTACTTC.

The CDR3 DNA is TGTGCCAGCAGTACCGGGACTAGCAACGATGAGCAGTTCTTC. Translating gives CASSTGTSNDEQFF. This chain connects TRBV28 to TRBJ2-1, with TRBD2 identical over 9 bases. V shed 5 bases, J shed 8 bases, and the junction held 7 bases outside the gene matches. CDR3 length: 14 residues. The V gene's germline CDR1 is MDHEN and CDR2 SYDVKM.

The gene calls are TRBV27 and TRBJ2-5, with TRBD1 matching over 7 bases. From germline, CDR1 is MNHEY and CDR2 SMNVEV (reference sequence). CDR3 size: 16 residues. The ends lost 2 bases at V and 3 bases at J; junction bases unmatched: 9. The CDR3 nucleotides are TGTGCCAGCAGTTTAGCCTCCAGGGGACAGAAAGAGACCCAGTACTTC. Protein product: CASSLASRGQKETQYF.

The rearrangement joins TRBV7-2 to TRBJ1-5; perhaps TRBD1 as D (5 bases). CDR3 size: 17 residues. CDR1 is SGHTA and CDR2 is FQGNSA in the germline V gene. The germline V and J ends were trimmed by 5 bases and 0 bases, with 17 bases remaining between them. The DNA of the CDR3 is TGTGCCAGCAGCCAGGACGGTAGGGGTTATAGCAATCAGCCCCAGCATTTT. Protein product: CASSQDGRGYSNQPQHF.

The CDR3: CASSSGDNRDEQFF. The CDR3 coding sequence is TGTGCCAGCAGTTCTGGGGACAACCGGGATGAGCAGTTCTTC. J is TRBJ2-1 and V is TRBV6-5; tentatively, D is TRBD1 (6 bases). V lost 4 bases and J 8 bases, leaving 15 bases between the germline ends. The germline V gene encodes CDR1 MNHEY and CDR2 SVGAGI. The CDR3 spans 14 residues.

CDR3 bases: TGTGCCAGCAGCTTACAGGGACGAGAGACCCAGTACTTC. Encoded protein: CASSLQGRETQYF. The rearrangement uses TRBV7-6 and TRBJ2-5; D may be TRBD1 or TRBD2 (5 bases each). Germline CDR1 reads SGHVS; CDR2 reads FNYEAQ. Trimming left V 2 bases short and J 4 bases short, with 8 bases between. This CDR3 comprises 13 residues. The complete variable domain, with remaining parts taken from reference TRBV7-6 and TRBJ2-5, reads GAGVSQSPRYKVTKRGQDVALRCDPISGHVSLYWYRQALGQGPEFLTYFNYEAQQDKSGLPNDRFSAERPEGSISTLTIQRTEQRDSAMYRCASSLQGRETQYFGPGTRLLVL.

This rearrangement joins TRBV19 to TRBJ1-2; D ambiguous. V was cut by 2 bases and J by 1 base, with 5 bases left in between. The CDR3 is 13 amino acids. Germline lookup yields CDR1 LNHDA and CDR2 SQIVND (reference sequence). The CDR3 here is CASSILGNYGYTF. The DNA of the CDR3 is TGTGCCAGTAGTATACTGGGTAACTATGGCTACACCTTC.

CDR3 protein: CASSLMGGETQYF. The CDR3 DNA reads as TGTGCCAGCAGCTTAATGGGTGGGGAGACCCAGTACTTC. The chain carries TRBV7-9 and TRBJ2-5; D is unresolved. Per the germline V gene, CDR1 is SEHNR and CDR2 is FQNEAQ (reference sequence). Trimming stripped 2 bases from V and 5 bases from J, with 9 bases between. This CDR3 is built from 13 residues. Together with reference TRBV7-9 and TRBJ2-5, the CDR3 gives the full variable domain: DTGVSQNPRHKITKRGQNVTFRCDPISEHNRLYWYRQTLGQGPEFLTYFQNEAQLEKSRLLSDRFSAERPKGSFSTLEIQRTEQGDSAMYLCASSLMGGETQYFGPGTRLLVL.